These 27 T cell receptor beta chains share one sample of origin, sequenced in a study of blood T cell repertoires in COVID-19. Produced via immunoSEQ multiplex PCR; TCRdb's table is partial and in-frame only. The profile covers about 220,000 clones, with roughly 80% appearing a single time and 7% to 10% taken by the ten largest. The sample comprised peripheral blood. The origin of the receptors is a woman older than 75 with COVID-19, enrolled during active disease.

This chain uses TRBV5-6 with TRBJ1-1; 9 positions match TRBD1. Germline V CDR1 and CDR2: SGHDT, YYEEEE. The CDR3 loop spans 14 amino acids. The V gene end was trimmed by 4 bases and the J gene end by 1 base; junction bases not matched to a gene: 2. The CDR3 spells CASSGTGRNTEAFF. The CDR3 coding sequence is TGTGCCAGCAGCGGGACAGGGAGGAACACTGAAGCTTTCTTT.

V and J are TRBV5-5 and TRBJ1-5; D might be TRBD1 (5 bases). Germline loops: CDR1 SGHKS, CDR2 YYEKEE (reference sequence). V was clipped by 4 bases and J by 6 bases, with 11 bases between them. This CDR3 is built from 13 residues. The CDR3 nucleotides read TGTGCCAGCAGCCGCCTAAGGGGTCAGCCCCAGCATTTT. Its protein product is CASSRLRGQPQHF.

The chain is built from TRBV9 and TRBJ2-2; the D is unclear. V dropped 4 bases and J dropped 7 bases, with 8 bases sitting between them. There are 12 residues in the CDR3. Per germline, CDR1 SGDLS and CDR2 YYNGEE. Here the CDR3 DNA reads TGTGCCAGCAGCTCCCCAGGCGGGGAGCTGTTTTTT. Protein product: CASSSPGGELFF. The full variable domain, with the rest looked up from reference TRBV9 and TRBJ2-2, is DSGVTQTPKHLITATGQRVTLRCSPRSGDLSVYWYQQSLDQGLQFLIQYYNGEERAKGNILERFSAQQFPDLHSELNLSSLELGDSALYFCASSSPGGELFFGEGSRLTVL.

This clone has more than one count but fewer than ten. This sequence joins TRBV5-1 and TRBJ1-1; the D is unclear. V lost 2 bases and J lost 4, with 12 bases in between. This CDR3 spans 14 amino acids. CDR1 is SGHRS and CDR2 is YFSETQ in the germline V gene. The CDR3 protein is CASSFEGSGTEAFF. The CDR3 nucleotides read TGCGCCAGCAGCTTTGAGGGTTCGGGCACTGAAGCTTTCTTT.

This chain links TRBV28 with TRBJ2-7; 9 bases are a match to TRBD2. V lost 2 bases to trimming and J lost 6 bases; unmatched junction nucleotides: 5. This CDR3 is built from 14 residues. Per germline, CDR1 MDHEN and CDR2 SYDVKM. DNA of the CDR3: TGTGCCAGCAGTTTAGCGGGAGGGTCGGCCGAGCAGTACTTC. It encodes CASSLAGGSAEQYF.

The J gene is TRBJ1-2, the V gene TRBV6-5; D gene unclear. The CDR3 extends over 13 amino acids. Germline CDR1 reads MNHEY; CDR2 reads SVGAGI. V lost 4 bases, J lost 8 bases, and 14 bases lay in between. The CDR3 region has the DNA TGTGCCAGCAGTTTTCGCGGGAGTCAGGGCTACACCTTC. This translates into CASSFRGSQGYTF.

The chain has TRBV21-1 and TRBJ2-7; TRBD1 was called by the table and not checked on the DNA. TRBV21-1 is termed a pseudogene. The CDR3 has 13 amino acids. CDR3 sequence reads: CASSTGTTYEQYF. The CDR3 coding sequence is TGTGCCAGCAGCACCGGGACAACCTACGAGCAGTACTTC.

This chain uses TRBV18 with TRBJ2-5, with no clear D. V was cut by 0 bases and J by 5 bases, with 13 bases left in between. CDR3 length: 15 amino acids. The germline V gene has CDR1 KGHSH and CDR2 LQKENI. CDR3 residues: CASSPPSGGWETQYF. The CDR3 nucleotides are TGTGCCAGCTCACCACCTTCCGGTGGTTGGGAGACCCAGTACTTC.

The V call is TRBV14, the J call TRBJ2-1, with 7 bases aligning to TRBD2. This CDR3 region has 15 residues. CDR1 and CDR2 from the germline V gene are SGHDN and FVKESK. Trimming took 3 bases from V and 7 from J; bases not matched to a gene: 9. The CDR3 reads CASSHLLATGNEQFF. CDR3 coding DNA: TGTGCCAGCAGCCACCTACTAGCGACGGGAAATGAGCAGTTCTTC.

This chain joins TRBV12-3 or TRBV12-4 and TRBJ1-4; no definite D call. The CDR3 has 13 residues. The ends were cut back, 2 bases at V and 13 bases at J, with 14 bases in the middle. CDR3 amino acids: CASSLNSVRRLFF. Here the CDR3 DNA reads TGTGCCAGCAGTTTAAATTCGGTGAGGAGACTGTTTTTT.

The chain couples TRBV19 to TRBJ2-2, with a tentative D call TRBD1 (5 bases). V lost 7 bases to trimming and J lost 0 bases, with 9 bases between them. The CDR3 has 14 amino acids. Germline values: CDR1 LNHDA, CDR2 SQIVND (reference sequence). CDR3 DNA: TGTGCCAGTAAGGGGATCGCGAACACCGGGGAGCTGTTTTTT. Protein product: CASKGIANTGELFF.

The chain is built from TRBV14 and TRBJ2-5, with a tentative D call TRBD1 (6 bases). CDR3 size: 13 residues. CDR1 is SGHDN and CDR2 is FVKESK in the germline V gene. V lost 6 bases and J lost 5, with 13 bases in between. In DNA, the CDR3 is TGTGCCAGCAGTTTCAGACAGGCGGAGACCCAGTACTTC. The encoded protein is CASSFRQAETQYF.

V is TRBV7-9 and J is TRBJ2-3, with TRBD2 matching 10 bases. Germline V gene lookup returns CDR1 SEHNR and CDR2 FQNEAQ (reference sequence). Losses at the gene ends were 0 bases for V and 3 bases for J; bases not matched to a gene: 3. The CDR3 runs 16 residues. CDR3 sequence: CASSLASTSGTDTQYF. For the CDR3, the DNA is TGTGCCAGCAGCTTAGCGTCGACTAGCGGGACAGATACGCAGTATTTT. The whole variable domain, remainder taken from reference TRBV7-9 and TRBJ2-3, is DTGVSQNPRHKITKRGQNVTFRCDPISEHNRLYWYRQTLGQGPEFLTYFQNEAQLEKSRLLSDRFSAERPKGSFSTLEIQRTEQGDSAMYLCASSLASTSGTDTQYFGPGTRLTVL.

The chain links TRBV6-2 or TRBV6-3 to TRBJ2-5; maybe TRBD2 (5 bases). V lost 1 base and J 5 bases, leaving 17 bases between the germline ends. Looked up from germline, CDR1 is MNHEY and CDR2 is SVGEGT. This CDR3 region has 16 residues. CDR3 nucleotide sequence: TGTGCCAGCAGTTACTATGACTTCTCAAGGAGGGAGACCCAGTACTTC. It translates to CASSYYDFSRRETQYF.

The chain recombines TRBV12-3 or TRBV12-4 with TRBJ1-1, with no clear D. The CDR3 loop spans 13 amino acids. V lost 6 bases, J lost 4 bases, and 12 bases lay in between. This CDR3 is CASSFRQATEAFF. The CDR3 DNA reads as TGTGCCAGCAGCTTTCGACAAGCCACTGAAGCTTTCTTT.

This CDR3 reads CASSRTGINEKLFF. Here the CDR3 DNA reads TGTGCCAGCTCACGGACAGGGATTAATGAAAAACTGTTTTTT. The chain uses TRBV18 and TRBJ1-4, with 8 bases identical to TRBD1. The V and J ends lost 4 bases and 4 bases, in that order; junction bases with no gene match: 2. The germline V gene encodes CDR1 KGHSH and CDR2 LQKENI. There are 14 residues in the CDR3. The full variable domain, in which reference TRBV18 and TRBJ1-4 provide the parts outside the CDR3, is NAGVMQNPRHLVRRRGQEARLRCSPMKGHSHVYWYRQLPEEGLKFMVYLQKENIIDESGMPKERFSAEFPKEGPSILRIQQVVRGDSAAYFCASSRTGINEKLFFGSGTQLSVL.

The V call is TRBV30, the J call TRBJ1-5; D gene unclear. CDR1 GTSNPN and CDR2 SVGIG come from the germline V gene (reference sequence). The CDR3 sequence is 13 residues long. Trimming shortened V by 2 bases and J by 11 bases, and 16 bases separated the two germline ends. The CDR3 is CAWSLSEGSTQHF. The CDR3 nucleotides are TGTGCCTGGAGTCTGAGCGAGGGTTCGACCCAGCATTTT.

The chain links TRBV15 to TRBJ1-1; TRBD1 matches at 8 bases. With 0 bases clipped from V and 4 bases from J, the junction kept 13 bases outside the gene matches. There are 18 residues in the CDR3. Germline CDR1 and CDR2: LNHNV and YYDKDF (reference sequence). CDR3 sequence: CATSRDAQGARLGTEAFF. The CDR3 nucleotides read TGTGCCACCAGCAGAGATGCGCAGGGGGCTCGGTTGGGCACTGAAGCTTTCTTT.

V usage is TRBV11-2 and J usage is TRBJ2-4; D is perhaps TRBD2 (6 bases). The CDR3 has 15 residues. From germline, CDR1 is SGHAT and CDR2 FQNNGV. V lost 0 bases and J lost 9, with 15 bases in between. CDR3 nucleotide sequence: TGTGCCAGCAGCTTAGATGGAGGCGGGGTTGGCATTCAGTACTTC. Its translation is CASSLDGGGVGIQYF.

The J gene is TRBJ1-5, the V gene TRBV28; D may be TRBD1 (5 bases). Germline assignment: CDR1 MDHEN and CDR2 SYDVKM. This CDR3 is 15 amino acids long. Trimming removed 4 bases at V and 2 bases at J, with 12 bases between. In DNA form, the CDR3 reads TGTGCCAGCAGTTCCGAGGGAGGGGGCAATCAGCCCCAGCATTTT. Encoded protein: CASSSEGGGNQPQHF.

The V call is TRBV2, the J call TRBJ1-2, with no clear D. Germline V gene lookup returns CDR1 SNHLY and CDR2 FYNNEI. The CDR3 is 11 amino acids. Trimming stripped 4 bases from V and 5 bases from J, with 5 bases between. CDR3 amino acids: CASSAGYGYTF. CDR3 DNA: TGTGCCAGCAGTGCGGGGTATGGCTACACCTTC.

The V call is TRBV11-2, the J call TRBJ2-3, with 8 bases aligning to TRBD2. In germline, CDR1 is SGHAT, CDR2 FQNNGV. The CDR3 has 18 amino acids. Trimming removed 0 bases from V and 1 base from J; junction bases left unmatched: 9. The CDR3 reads CASSLEAGALPRTDTQYF. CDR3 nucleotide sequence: TGTGCCAGCAGCTTAGAAGCGGGGGCTCTTCCTCGCACAGATACGCAGTATTTT.

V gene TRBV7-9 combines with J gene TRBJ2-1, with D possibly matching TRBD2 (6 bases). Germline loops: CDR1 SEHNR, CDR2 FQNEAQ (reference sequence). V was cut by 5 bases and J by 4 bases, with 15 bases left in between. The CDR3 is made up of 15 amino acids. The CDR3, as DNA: TGTGCCAGCAGCAAAGTGCGGGGTGGTTACAATGAGCAGTTCTTC. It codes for CASSKVRGGYNEQFF.

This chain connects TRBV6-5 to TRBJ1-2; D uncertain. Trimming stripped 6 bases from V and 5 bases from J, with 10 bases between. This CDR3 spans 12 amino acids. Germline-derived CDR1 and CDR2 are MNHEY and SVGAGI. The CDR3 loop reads CASSVSGYGYTF. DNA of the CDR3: TGTGCCAGCAGCGTTAGCGGTTATGGCTACACCTTC.

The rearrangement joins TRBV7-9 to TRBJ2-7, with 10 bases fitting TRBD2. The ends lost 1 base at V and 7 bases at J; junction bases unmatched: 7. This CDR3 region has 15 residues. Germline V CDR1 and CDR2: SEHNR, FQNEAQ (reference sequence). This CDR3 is CASSLVASGRVEQYF. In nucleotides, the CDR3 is TGTGCCAGCAGCTTAGTGGCTAGCGGGAGAGTAGAGCAGTACTTC.

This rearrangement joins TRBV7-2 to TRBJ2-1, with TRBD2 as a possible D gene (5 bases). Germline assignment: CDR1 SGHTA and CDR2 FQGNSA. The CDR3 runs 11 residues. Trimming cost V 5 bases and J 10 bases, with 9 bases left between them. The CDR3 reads CASSLTGEQFF. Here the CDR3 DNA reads TGTGCCAGCAGCCTAACGGGGGAGCAGTTCTTC.

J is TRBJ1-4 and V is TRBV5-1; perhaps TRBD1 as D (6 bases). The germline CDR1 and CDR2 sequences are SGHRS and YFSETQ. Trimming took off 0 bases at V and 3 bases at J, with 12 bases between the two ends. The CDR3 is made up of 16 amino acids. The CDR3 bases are TGCGCCAGCAGCTTGGAACCAAACAGGGCTAATGAAAAACTGTTTTTT. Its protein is CASSLEPNRANEKLFF.